This T cell receptor beta chain was identified in a study of cytomegalovirus exposure and HLA in healthy donors. Study-wide background: T cells numbering about 180 million yielded some 100 million unique TCR beta sequences in an earlier analysis.

13 Jbeta primers and 60 Vbeta primers were used for the PCR. The table came from immunoSEQ multiplex PCR; TCRdb's copy has only in-frame clones and leaves some out. Altogether about 160,000 clones are present, 75% to 80% being singletons, with the ten largest covering approximately 3.1%. A remark on this clone: The antigen is unknown.

Regarding the study as a whole: Reports described diagnosis of cytomegalovirus status by the classifier as highly specific and sensitive.

Germline V CDR1 and CDR2: SGHTS, YDEGEE. Unmatched junction bases numbered 11, after V lost 4 bases and J lost 0 bases. This CDR3 comprises 18 residues. The chain combines TRBV5-8 with TRBJ2-5, with 11 bases matching TRBD2. The clonotype originates from a woman aged 40 to 49 in good health and CMV-seronegative. The source material was PBMCs. The DNA of the CDR3 is TGTGCCAGCAGCCAGTCACTAGCGGGGGTCAGCTACCAAGAGACCCAGTACTTC. Protein sequence: CASSQSLAGVSYQETQYF. Variable domain in full (rest from reference TRBV5-8 and TRBJ2-5): EAGVTQSPTHLIKTRGQQATLRCSPISGHTSVYWYQQALGLGLQFLLWYDEGEERNRGNFPPRFSGRQFPNYSSELNVNALELEDSALYLCASSQSLAGVSYQETQYFGPGTRLLVL.